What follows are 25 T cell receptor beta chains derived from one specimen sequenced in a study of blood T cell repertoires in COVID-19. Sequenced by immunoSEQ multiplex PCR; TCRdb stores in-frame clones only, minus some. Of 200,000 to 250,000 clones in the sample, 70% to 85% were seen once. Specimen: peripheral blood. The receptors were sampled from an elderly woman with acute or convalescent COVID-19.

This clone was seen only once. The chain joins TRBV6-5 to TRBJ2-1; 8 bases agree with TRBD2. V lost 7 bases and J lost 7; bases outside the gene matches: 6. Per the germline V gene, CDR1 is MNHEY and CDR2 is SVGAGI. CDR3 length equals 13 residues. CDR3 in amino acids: CASIIPGGNEQFF. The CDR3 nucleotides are TGTGCCAGCATCATTCCGGGAGGGAATGAGCAGTTCTTC.

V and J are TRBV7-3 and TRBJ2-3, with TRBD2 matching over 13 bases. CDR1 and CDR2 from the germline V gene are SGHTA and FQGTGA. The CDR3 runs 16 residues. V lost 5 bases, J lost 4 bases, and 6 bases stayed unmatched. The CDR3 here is CASSLGTSGDADTQYF. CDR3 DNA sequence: TGTGCCAGCAGCCTCGGGACTAGCGGGGACGCAGATACGCAGTATTTT. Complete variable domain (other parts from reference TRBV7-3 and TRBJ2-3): GAGVSQTPSNKVTEKGKYVELRCDPISGHTALYWYRQSLGQGPEFLIYFQGTGAADDSGLPNDRFFAVRPEGSVSTLKIQRTERGDSAVYLCASSLGTSGDADTQYFGPGTRLTVL.

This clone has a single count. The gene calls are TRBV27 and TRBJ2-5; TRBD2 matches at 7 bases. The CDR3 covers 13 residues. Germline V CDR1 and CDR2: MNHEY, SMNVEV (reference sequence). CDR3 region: CELSGKEGQTQYF. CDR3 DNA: TGTGAATTAAGCGGGAAAGAGGGACAGACCCAGTACTTC.

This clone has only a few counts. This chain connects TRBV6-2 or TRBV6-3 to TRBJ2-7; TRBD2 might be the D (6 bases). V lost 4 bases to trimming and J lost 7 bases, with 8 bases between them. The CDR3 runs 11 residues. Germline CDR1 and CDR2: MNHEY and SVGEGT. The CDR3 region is CASSSGGEQYF. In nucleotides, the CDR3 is TGTGCCAGCAGTTCTGGAGGGGAGCAGTACTTC.

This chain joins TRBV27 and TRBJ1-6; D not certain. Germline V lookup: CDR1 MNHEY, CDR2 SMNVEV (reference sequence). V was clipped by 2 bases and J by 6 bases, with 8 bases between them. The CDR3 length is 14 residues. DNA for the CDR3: TGTGCCAGCAGTTTACTACGGGTTAATTCACCCCTCCACTTT. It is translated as CASSLLRVNSPLHF.

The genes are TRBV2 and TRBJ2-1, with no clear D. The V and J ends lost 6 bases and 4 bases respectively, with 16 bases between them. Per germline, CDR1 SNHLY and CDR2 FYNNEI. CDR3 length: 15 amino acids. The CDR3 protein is CASRARQLEYNEQFF. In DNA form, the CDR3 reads TGTGCCAGCAGGGCCAGGCAGCTCGAATACAATGAGCAGTTCTTC.

The CDR3 nucleotides read TGTGCCAGCAGTTCCCCCCACAGGGCAACTAATGAAAAACTGTTTTTT. Its translation: CASSSPHRATNEKLFF. The chain recombines TRBV6-2 or TRBV6-3 with TRBJ1-4; possibly TRBD1 for D (6 bases). The V end was cut by 4 bases, the J end by 0 bases, with 12 bases between. The germline gives CDR1 MNHEY, CDR2 SVGEGT. This CDR3 contains 16 residues.

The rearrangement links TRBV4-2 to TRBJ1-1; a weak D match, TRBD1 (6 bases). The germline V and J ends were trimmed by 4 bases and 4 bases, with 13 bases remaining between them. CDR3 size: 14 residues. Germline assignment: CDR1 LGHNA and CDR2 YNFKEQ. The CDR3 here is CASSPNKQGTEAFF. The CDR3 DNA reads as TGTGCCAGCAGCCCCAATAAACAGGGCACTGAAGCTTTCTTT.

The CDR3 here is CASSSGQGYDYGYTF. CDR3 DNA: TGTGCCAGCAGCTCCGGACAGGGGTACGACTATGGCTACACCTTC. This chain links TRBV13 with TRBJ1-2; 9 nucleotides align to TRBD1. The germline V gene encodes CDR1 PRHDT and CDR2 FYEKMQ (reference sequence). Losses at the gene ends were 4 bases for V and 3 bases for J; bases not matched to a gene: 6. CDR3 length equals 15 residues.

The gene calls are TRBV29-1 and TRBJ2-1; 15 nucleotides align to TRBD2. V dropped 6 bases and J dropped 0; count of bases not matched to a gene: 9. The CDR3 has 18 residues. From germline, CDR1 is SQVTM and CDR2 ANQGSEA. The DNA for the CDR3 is TGCAGCGTCTCCCCGGGACTAGCGGGAGGAAACTCCTACAATGAGCAGTTCTTC. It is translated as CSVSPGLAGGNSYNEQFF.

DNA for the CDR3: TGCGCCAGCAGCACAACAGGGGTCTCTGGAAACACCATATATTTT. It is translated as CASSTTGVSGNTIYF. The chain carries TRBV5-1 and TRBJ1-3, with 7 nucleotides matching TRBD1. The ends lost 4 bases at V and 0 bases at J; junction bases unmatched: 4. This CDR3 is built from 15 residues. Germline V gene sequence: CDR1 SGHRS, CDR2 YFSETQ. Variable domain in full (rest from reference TRBV5-1 and TRBJ1-3): KAGVTQTPRYLIKTRGQQVTLSCSPISGHRSVSWYQQTPGQGLQFLFEYFSETQRNKGNFPGRFSGRQFSNSRSEMNVSTLELGDSALYLCASSTTGVSGNTIYFGEGSWLTVV.

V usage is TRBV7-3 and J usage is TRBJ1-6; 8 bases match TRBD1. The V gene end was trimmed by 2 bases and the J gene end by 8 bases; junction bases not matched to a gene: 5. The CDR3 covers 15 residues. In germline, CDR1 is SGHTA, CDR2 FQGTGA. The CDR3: CASSLQGATHSPLHF. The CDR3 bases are TGTGCCAGCAGCTTACAGGGGGCGACCCATTCACCCCTCCACTTT. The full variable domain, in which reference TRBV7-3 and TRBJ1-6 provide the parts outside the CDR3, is GAGVSQTPSNKVTEKGKYVELRCDPISGHTALYWYRQSLGQGPEFLIYFQGTGAADDSGLPNDRFFAVRPEGSVSTLKIQRTERGDSAVYLCASSLQGATHSPLHFGNGTRLTVT.

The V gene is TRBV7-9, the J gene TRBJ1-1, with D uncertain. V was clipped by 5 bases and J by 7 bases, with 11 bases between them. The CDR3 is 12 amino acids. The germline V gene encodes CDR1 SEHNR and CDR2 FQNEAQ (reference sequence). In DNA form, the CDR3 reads TGTGCCAGCAGCGTAGTGTCAAATGAAGCTTTCTTT. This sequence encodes CASSVVSNEAFF.

In DNA form, the CDR3 reads TGTGCCAGCAGTCCCCCCTCGCGGGAGACCCAGTACTTC. It translates to CASSPPSRETQYF. V usage is TRBV28 and J usage is TRBJ2-5; D gene uncertain. The CDR3 covers 13 residues. In germline, CDR1 is MDHEN, CDR2 SYDVKM. V was cut by 5 bases and J by 5 bases, with 12 bases left in between.

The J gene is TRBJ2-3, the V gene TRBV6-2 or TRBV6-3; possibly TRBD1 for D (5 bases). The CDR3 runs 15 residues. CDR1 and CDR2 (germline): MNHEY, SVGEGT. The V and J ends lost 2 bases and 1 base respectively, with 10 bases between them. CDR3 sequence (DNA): TGTGCCAGCAGTTACCCACAGGTGGGCACAGATACGCAGTATTTT. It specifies CASSYPQVGTDTQYF.

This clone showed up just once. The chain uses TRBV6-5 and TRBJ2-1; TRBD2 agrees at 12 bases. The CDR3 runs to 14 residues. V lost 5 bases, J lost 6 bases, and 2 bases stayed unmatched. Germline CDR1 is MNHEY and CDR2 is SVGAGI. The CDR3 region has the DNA TGTGCCAGCAGTATACTAGCGGGGGGCAATGAGCAGTTCTTC. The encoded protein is CASSILAGGNEQFF.

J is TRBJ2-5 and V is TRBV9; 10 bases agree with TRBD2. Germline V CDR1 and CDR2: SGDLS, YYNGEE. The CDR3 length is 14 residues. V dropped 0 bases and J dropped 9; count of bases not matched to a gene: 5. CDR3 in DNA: TGTGCCAGCAGCGTAGTCGAGCGGGGGGGCCCCCAGTACTTC. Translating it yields CASSVVERGGPQYF.

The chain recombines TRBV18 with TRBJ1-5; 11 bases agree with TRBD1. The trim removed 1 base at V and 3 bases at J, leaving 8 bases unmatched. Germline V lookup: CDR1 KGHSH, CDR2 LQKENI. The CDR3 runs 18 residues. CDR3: CASSPLGPGQGVNQPQHF. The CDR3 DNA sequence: TGTGCCAGCTCACCACTCGGTCCGGGACAGGGGGTCAATCAGCCCCAGCATTTT.

CDR3 nucleotides: TGCGCCAGCAGCTTGTCGGTCGGGACTAGCGGGATCCGGATGAATGAGCAGTTCTTC. Amino acid sequence: CASSLSVGTSGIRMNEQFF. This chain links TRBV5-1 with TRBJ2-1, with 13 bases aligning to TRBD2. The germline V gene encodes CDR1 SGHRS and CDR2 YFSETQ. After removal of 1 base from V and 7 bases from J, the junction contained 14 bases not matched to a gene. The CDR3 runs to 19 residues.

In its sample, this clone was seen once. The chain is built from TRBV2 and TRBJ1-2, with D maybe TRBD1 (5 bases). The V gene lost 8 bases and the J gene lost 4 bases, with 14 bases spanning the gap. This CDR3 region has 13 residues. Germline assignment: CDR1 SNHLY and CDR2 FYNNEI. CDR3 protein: CASGGGEVYGYTF. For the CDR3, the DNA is TGTGCCAGCGGCGGGGGAGAGGTCTATGGCTACACCTTC.

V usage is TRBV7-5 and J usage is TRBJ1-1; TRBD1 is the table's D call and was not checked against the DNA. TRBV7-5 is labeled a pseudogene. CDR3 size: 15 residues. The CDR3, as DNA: TGTGTCAGAAGCCGAAAGCAGGACAGGGCCACTGAAGCTTTCTTT. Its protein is CVRSRKQDRATEAFF.

CDR3 nucleotide sequence: TGTGCCAGCAGCTTAGGCGGGAAGAGGGCTTTGGAGCAGTTCTTC. Amino acid sequence: CASSLGGKRALEQFF. The gene calls are TRBV7-6 and TRBJ2-1, with D tentatively TRBD2 (6 bases). Trimming removed 1 base from V and 10 bases from J, with 17 bases in between. The germline V gene encodes CDR1 SGHVS and CDR2 FNYEAQ. This CDR3 contains 15 residues.

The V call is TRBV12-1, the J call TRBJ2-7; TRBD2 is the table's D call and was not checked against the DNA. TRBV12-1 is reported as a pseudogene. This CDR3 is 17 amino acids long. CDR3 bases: TGTGCCAGCAGCTTTGGAGCCCCTAGCGGGGGTACCTACGAGCAGTACTTC. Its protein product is CASSFGAPSGGTYEQYF.

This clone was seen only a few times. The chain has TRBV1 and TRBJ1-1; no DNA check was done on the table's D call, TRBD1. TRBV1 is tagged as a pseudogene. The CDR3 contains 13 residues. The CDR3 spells CTSSRGQETEAFF. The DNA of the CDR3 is TGCACCAGCAGCCGAGGACAGGAAACTGAAGCTTTCTTT.

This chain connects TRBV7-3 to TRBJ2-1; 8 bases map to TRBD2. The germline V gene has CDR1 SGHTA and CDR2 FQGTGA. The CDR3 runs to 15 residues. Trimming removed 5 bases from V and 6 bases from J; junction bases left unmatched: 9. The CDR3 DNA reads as TGTGCCAGCAGCCCTCTAAGCGGGGGATCCAATGAGCAGTTCTTC. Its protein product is CASSPLSGGSNEQFF.